The TCR beta chain described here comes from a study of T cell repertoires in cytomegalovirus infection. Germline CDR1 and CDR2: SGHDN and FVKESK. CDR3 size: 20 residues. Trimming took 2 bases from V and 1 from J; bases not matched to a gene: 11. A single record per CDR3 protein comes from TCRdb applying MiXCR to the reads. This sample has 450,000 to 600,000 distinct CDR3 sequences, with 11% found just once. Sequenced input: PBMCs. This sequence joins TRBV14 and TRBJ2-1, with TRBD2 matching over 13 bases. The sequence derives from a human donor in good health (CMV status not recorded). Some clones in this sample may be carry-over from other donors' samples. This CDR3 is CASSQPKTSGREISYNEQFF. CDR3 DNA: TGTGCCAGCAGCCAACCTAAAACTAGCGGGAGGGAAATTTCCTACAATGAGCAGTTCTTC.